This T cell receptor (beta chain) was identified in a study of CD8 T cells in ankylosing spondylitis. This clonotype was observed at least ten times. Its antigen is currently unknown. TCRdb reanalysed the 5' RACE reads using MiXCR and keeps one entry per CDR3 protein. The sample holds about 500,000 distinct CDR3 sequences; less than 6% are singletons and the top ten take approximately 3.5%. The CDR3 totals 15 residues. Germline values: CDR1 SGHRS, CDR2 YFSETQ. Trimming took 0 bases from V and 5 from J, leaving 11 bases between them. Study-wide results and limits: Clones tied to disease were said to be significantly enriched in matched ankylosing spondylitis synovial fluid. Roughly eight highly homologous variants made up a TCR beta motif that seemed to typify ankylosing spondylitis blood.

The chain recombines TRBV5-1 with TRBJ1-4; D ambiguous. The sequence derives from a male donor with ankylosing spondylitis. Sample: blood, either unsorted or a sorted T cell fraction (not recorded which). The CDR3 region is CASSLAAGINEKLFF. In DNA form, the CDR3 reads TGCGCCAGCAGCTTGGCCGCAGGCATAAATGAAAAACTGTTTTTT.